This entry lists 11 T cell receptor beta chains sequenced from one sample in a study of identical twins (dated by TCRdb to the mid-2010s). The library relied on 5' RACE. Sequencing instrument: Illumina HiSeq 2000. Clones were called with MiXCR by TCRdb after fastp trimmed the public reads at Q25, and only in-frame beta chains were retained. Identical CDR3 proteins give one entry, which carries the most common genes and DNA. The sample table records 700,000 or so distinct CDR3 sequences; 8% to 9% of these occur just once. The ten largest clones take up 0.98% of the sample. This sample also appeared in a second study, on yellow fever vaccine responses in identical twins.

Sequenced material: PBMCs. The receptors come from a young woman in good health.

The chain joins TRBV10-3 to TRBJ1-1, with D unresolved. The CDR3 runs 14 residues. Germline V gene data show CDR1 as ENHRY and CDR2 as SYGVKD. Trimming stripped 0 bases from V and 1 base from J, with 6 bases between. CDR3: CAISESRANTEAFF. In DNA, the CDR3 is TGTGCCATCAGTGAGTCGAGAGCGAACACTGAAGCTTTCTTT.

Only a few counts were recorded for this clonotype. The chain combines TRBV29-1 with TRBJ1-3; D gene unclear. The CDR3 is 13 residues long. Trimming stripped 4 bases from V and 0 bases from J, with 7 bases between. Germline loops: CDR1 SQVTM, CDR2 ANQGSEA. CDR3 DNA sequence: TGCAGCGTTGTAAAGCTCTCTGGAAACACCATATATTTT. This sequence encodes CSVVKLSGNTIYF.

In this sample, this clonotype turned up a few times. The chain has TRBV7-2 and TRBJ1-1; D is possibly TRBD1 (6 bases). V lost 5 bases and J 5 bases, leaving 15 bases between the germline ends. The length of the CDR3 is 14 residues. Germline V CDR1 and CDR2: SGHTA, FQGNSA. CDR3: CASSPRGGSTEAFF. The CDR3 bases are TGTGCCAGCAGCCCAAGGGGGGGTTCTACTGAAGCTTTCTTT.

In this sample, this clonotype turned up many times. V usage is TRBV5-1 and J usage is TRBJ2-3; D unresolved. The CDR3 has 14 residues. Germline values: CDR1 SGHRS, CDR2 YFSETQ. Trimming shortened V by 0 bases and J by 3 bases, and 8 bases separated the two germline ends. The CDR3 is CASSLEVSTDTQYF. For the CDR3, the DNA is TGCGCCAGCAGCTTGGAGGTCTCAACAGATACGCAGTATTTT.

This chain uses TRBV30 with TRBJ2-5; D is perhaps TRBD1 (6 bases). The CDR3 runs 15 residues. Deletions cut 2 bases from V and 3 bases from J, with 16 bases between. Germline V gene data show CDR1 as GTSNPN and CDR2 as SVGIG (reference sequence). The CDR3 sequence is CAWSSGGRGKETQYF. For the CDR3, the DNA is TGTGCCTGGAGTTCAGGCGGCAGGGGAAAAGAGACCCAGTACTTC.

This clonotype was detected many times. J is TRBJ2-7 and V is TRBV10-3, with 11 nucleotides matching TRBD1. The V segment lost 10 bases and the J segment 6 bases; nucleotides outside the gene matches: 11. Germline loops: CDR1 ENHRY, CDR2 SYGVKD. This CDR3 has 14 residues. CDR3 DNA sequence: TGTGCCACCTGGCTCGGACAGGGGGCTTCCGAGCAGTACTTC. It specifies CATWLGQGASEQYF.

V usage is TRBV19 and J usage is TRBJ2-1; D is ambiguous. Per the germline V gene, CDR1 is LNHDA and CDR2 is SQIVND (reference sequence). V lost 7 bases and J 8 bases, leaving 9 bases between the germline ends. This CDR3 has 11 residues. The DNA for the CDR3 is TGTGCCAGTAAGTTGACCCATGAGCAGTTCTTC. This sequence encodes CASKLTHEQFF.

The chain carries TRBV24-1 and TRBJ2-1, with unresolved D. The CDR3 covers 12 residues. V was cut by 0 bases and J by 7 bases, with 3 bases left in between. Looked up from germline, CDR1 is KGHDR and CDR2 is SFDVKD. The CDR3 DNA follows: TGTGCCACCAGTGATTTGAGAAATGAGCAGTTCTTC. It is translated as CATSDLRNEQFF.

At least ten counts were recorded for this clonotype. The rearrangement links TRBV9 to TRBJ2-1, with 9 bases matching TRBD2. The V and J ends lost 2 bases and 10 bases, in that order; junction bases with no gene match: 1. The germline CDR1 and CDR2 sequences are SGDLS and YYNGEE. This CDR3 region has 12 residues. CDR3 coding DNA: TGTGCCAGCAGCGTCCTAGCGGGAGAGCAGTTCTTC. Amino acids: CASSVLAGEQFF. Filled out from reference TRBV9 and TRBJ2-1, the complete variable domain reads DSGVTQTPKHLITATGQRVTLRCSPRSGDLSVYWYQQSLDQGLQFLIQYYNGEERAKGNILERFSAQQFPDLHSELNLSSLELGDSALYFCASSVLAGEQFFGPGTRLTVL.

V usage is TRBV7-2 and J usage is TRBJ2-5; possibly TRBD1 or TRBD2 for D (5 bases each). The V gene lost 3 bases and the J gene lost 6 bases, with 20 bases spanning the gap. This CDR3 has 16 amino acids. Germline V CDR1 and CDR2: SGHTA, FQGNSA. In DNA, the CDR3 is TGTGCCAGCAGCTTTATAAGGGGACCCGACGCGAAGACCCAGTACTTC. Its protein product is CASSFIRGPDAKTQYF. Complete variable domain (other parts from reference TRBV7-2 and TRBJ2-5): GAGVSQSPSNKVTEKGKDVELRCDPISGHTALYWYRQSLGQGLEFLIYFQGNSAPDKSGLPSDRFSAERTGGSVSTLTIQRTQQEDSAVYLCASSFIRGPDAKTQYFGPGTRLLVL.

For the CDR3, the DNA is TGTGCCAGCACCCCCGGGCAGGGCTCATACAATGAGCAGTTCTTC. Residues: CASTPGQGSYNEQFF. The chain is built from TRBV6-1 and TRBJ2-1; tentative D call: TRBD1 (5 bases). This CDR3 comprises 15 residues. Trimming took 7 bases from V and 4 from J, leaving 17 bases between them. Germline V CDR1 and CDR2: MNHNS, SASEGT.